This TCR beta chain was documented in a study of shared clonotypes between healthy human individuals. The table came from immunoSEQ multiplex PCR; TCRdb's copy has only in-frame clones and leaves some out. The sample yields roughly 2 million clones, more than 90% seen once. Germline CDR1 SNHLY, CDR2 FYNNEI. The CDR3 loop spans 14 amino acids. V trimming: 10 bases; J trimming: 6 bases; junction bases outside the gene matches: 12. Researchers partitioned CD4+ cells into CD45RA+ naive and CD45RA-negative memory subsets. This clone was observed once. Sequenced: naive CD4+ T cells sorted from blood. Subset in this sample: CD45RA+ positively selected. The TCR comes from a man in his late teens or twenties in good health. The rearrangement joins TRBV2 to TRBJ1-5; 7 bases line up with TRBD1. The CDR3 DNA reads TGTGCCACCAAGAGTGCCCAGGGGGGTCAGCCCCAGCATTTT. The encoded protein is CATKSAQGGQPQHF.